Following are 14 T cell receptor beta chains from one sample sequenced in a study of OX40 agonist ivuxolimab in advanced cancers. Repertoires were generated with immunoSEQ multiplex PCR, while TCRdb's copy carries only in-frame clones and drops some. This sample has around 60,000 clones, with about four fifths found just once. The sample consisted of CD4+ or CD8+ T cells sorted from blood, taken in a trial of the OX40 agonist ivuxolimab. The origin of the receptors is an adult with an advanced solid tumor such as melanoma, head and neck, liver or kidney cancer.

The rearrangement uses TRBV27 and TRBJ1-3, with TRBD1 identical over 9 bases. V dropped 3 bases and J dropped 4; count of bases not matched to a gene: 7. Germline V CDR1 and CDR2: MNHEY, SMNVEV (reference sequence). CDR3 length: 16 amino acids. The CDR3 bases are TGTGCCAGCAGTTTCCACAGGGGGCGCATCGGAAACACCATATATTTT. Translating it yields CASSFHRGRIGNTIYF.

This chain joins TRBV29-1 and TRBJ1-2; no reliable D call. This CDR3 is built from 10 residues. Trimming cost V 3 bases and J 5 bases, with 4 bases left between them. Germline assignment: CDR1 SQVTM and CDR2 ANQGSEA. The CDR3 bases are TGCAGCGTTGATCAATATGGCTACACCTTC. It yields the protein CSVDQYGYTF.

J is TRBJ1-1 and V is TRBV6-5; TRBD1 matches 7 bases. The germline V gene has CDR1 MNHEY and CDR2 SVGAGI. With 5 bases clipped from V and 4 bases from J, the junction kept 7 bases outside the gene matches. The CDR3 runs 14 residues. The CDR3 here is CASSPQGGRTEAFF. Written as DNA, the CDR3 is TGTGCCAGCAGTCCCCAGGGGGGGCGCACTGAAGCTTTCTTT.

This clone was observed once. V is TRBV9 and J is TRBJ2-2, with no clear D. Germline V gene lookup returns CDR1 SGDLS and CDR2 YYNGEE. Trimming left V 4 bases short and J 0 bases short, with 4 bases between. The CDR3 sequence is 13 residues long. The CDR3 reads CASSPTNTGELFF. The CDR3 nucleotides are TGTGCCAGCAGCCCAACGAACACCGGGGAGCTGTTTTTT.

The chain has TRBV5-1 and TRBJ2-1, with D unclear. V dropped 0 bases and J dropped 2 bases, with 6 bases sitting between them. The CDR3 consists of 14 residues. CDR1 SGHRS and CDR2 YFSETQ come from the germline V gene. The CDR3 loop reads CASSLVPAYNEQFF. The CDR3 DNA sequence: TGCGCCAGCAGCTTGGTCCCGGCCTACAATGAGCAGTTCTTC. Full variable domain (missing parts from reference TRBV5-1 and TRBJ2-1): KAGVTQTPRYLIKTRGQQVTLSCSPISGHRSVSWYQQTPGQGLQFLFEYFSETQRNKGNFPGRFSGRQFSNSRSEMNVSTLELGDSALYLCASSLVPAYNEQFFGPGTRLTVL.

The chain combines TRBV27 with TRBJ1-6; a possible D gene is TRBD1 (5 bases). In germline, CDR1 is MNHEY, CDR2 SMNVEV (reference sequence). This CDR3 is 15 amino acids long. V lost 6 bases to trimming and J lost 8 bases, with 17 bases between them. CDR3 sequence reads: CASSPGTAADSPLHF. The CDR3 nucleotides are TGTGCCAGCAGCCCCGGGACGGCGGCCGATTCACCCCTCCACTTT.

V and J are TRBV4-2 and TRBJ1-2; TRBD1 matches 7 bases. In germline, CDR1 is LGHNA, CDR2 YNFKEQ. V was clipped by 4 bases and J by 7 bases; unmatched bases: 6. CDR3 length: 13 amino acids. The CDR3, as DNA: TGTGCCAGCAGCCGAGACAGGGAGGGTGGCTACACCTTC. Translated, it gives CASSRDREGGYTF.

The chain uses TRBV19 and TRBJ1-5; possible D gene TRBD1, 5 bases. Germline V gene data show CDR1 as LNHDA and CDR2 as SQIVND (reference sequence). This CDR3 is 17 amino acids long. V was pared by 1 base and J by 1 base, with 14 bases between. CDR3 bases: TGTGCCAGTAGTATAGTCTCGGGCAGGGTAAGCAATCAGCCCCAGCATTTT. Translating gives CASSIVSGRVSNQPQHF.

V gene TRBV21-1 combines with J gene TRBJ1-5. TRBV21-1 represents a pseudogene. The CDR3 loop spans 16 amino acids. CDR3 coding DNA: TGTGCCAGCAGCAAAGCGCGGGGGGTGGGGGATCAGCCCCAGCATTTT. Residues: CASSKARGVGDQPQHF.

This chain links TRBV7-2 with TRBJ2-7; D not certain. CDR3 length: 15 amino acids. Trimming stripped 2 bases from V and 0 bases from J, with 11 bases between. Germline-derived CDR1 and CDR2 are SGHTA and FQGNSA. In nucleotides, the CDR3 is TGTGCCAGCAGCTTACTCGGCAGGACCTCCTACGAGCAGTACTTC. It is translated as CASSLLGRTSYEQYF.

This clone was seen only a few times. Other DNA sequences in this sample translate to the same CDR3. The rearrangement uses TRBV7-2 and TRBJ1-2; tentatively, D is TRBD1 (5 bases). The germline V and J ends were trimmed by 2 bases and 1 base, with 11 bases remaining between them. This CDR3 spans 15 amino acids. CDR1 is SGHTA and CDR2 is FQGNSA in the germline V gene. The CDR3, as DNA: TGTGCCAGCAGCTTAAACCGGGACCTTAACTATGGCTACACCTTC. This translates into CASSLNRDLNYGYTF.

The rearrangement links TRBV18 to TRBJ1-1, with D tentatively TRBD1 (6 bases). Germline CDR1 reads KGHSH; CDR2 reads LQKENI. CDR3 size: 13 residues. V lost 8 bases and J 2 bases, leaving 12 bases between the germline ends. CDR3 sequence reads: CASTRGPNTEAFF. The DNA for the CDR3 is TGTGCCAGCACCAGGGGCCCTAACACTGAAGCTTTCTTT.

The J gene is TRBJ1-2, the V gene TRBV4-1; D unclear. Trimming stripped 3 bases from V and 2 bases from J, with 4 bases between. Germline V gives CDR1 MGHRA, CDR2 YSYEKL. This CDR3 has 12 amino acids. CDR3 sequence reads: CASSHRNYGYTF. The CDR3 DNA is TGCGCCAGCAGCCACAGAAACTATGGCTACACCTTC.

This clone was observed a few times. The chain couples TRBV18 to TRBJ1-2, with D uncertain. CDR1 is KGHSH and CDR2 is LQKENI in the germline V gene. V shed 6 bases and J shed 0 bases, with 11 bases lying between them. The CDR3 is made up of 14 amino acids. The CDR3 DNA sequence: TGTGCCAGCTCGTCTTGGGGTACTAACTATGGCTACACCTTC. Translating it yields CASSSWGTNYGYTF.